This T cell receptor beta chain was recorded in a study of T cell responses to AZD1222 COVID-19 vaccine (dated by TCRdb to the early 2020s). Regarding the research as a whole: A total of just over 230 trial participants underwent TCR sequencing, of whom approximately 200 had received two doses of AZD1222 and roughly 26 had received two doses of the MenACWY control vaccine. Trial participants were enrolled by age into 18-55, 56-69 and 70-plus year subgroups, with roughly 160, 29 and 62 TCR-sequenced participants respectively.

The germline V gene (reference sequence) gives CDR1 as LNHDA and CDR2 as SQIVND. V is cut by 1 base and J by 3 bases, and the space between the germline ends is 6 bases. Measured from the cysteine to the phenylalanine, the CDR3 is 14 residues long. CDR3 DNA only is kept here, 42 bases in frame from base 1. The CDR3 regions of human TCRbeta chains were analyzed by immunosequencing. Per the authors' processing: TCRs in the repertoires were matched against a reference library of SARS-CoV-2-specific TCRs that had been generated with the MIRA antigen-specificity platform. Breadth was defined as the fraction of unique TCRs that were SARS-CoV-2-associated. Depth was defined as the fraction of total T cells that were SARS-CoV-2-associated. Each spike-specific TCR was assigned to its reactive spike region and to a CD4 or CD8 class using the MIRA data. Log10-transformed breadth and depth values were compared by one-way ANOVA with Sidak's multiple comparisons tests. Imported from immuneACCESS, the table was reduced by TCRdb to in-frame sequences with V and J called. These copies leave out some clones; in studies compared against another copy, an unresolved V gene accounts for under half, and the cause of the remainder is not known. V, J and clone size reflect that table, while D and trimming were determined from the DNA. This sample comprises about 100,000 clones, approximately 87% of them detected only once. Over 4% of the sample comes from the top ten.

The time point label corresponds to: baseline before first vaccination. What this sample's treatment or condition label stands for: meningococcal conjugate vaccine given as trial control. Vaccinee samples came from UK trials COV001 and COV002, including a single-blind randomized controlled phase 2/3 trial of AZD1222 (ChAdOx1 nCoV-19) in healthy adults. For TCRbeta chain sequencing, PBMC samples from trial participants were taken at day 0 and at day 28 after the second dose. As concerns this clone: Its binding antigen is unknown. No much larger clone is present one base from it, and per-base qualities are unavailable.

Results the study describes overall, beyond this receptor: Vaccine-associated CD4 TCRs spanned the whole spike protein, with dominant responses in regions 160-218 and 743-854. Nearly half of unique spike-specific TCRs reportedly recognized epitopes outside regions mutated in the B.1.351 and B.1.1.7 variants. Conclusions about previously exposed vaccinees are limited because only six or seven AZD1222 recipients were SARS-CoV-2 seropositive at baseline. Participants were mostly white British and included more females than males, and it was suggested by the authors that clonal diversity may have been underestimated. Because no samples from the day 14 peak response were available, repertoires could be characterized only after the peak T cell response. The 56-69-year group was small, and its depth increase did not reach significance, likely because of low power. Spike-specific TCR breadth and depth rose significantly after two AZD1222 doses compared with day 0 and with MenACWY recipients.

The V and J genes are TRBV19 and TRBJ1-4; the D segment cannot be called with confidence. The specimen was peripheral blood, collected on day 0 of MenACWY control vaccination. The receptor's source is an adult in good health. Read as DNA, the sequence is TGTGCCAGTAGTATAGGTTTGGCTAATGAAAAACTGTTTTTT. It encodes CASSIGLANEKLFF.